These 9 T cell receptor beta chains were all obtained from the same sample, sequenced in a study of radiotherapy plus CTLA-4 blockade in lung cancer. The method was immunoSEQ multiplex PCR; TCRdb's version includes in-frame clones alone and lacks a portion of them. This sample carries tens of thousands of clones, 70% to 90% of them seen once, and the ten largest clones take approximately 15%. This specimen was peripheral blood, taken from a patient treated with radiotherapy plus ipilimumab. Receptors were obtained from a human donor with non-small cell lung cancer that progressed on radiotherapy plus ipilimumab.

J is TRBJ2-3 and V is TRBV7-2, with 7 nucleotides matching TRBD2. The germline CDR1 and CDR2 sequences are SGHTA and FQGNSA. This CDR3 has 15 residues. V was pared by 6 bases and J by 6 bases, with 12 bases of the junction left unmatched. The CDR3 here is CASRVGGGTRDTQYF. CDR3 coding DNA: TGTGCCAGCAGGGTTGGCGGGGGAACAAGGGATACGCAGTATTTT.

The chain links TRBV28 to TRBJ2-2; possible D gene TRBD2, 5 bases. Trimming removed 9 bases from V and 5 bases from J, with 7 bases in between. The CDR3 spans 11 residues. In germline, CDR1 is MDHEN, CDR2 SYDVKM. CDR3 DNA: TGTGCCAGGCCGGGAACCGGGGAGCTGTTTTTT. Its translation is CARPGTGELFF.

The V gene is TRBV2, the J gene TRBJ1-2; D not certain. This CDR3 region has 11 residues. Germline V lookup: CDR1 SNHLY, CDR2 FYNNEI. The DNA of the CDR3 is TGTGCTCCCGGGCTGGGCCAAGGCCACACCTTC. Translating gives CAPGLGQGHTF.

CDR3 coding DNA: TGTGCCAGCCTCCCTCAGACGGACAGGGTAAACTATGGCTACACCTTC. Amino acid sequence: CASLPQTDRVNYGYTF. The J gene is TRBJ1-2, the V gene TRBV5-4; 8 bases fit TRBD1. Looked up from germline, CDR1 is SGHNT and CDR2 is YYREEE (reference sequence). This CDR3 spans 16 amino acids. J gave up 2 bases and V 7 bases, and 13 bases lay outside the gene matches.

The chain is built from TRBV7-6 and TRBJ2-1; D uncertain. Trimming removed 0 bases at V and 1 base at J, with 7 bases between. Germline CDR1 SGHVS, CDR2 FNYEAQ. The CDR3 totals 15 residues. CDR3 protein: CASSLAPGSYNEQFF. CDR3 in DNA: TGTGCCAGCAGCTTAGCCCCCGGTTCCTACAATGAGCAGTTCTTC. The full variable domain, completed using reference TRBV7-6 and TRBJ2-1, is GAGVSQSPRYKVTKRGQDVALRCDPISGHVSLYWYRQALGQGPEFLTYFNYEAQQDKSGLPNDRFSAERPEGSISTLTIQRTEQRDSAMYRCASSLAPGSYNEQFFGPGTRLTVL.

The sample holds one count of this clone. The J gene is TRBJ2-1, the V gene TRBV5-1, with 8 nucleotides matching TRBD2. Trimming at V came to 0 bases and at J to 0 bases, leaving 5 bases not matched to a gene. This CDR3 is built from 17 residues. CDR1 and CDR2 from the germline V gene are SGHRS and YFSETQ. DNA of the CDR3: TGCGCCAGCAGCTTGGTGGGCGGGAGGCCCTCCTACAATGAGCAGTTCTTC. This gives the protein CASSLVGGRPSYNEQFF. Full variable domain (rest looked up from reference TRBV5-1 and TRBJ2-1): KAGVTQTPRYLIKTRGQQVTLSCSPISGHRSVSWYQQTPGQGLQFLFEYFSETQRNKGNFPGRFSGRQFSNSRSEMNVSTLELGDSALYLCASSLVGGRPSYNEQFFGPGTRLTVL.

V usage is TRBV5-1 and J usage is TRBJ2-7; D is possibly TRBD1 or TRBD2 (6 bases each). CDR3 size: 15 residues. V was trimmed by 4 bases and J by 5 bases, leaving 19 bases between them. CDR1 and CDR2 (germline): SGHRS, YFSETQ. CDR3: CASSIGGTRTDEQYF. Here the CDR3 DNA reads TGCGCCAGCAGCATTGGAGGGACACGGACGGACGAGCAGTACTTC.

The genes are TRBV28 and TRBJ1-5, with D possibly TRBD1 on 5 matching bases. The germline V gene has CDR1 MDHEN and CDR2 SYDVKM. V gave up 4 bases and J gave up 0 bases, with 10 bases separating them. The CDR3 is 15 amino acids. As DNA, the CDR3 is TGTGCCAGCAGTTCAGGGCCGGATAGCAATCAGCCCCAGCATTTT. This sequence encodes CASSSGPDSNQPQHF. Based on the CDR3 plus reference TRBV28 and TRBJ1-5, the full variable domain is DVKVTQSSRYLVKRTGEKVFLECVQDMDHENMFWYRQDPGLGLRLIYFSYDVKMKEKGDIPEGYSVSREKKERFSLILESASTNQTSMYLCASSSGPDSNQPQHFGDGTRLSIL.

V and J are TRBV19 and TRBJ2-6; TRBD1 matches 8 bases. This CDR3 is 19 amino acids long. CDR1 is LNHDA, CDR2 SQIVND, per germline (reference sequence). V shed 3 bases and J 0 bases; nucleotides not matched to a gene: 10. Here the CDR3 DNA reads TGTGCCAGTAGTATCGGAGTGGGGACAGGCAGCTCTGGGGCCAACGTCCTGACTTTC. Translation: CASSIGVGTGSSGANVLTF. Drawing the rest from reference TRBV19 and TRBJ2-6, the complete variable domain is DGGITQSPKYLFRKEGQNVTLSCEQNLNHDAMYWYRQDPGQGLRLIYYSQIVNDFQKGDIAEGYSVSREKKESFPLTVTSAQKNPTAFYLCASSIGVGTGSSGANVLTFGAGSRLTVL.